The 16 T cell receptor beta chains below come from one sample, sequenced in a study of early T cells in non-severe SARS-CoV-2 infection. TCRdb re-called the 5' RACE reads with MiXCR, one entry per CDR3 protein. The sample includes tens of thousands of distinct CDR3 sequences, approximately 5.2% of them seen just once. Material for sequencing was whole blood. The receptors here all came from an adult who was a healthcare worker with PCR-confirmed SARS-CoV-2 infection or an uninfected control (not recorded which).

This clonotype has a count of ten or more. J is TRBJ1-1 and V is TRBV6-6; D is undetermined. V gave up 6 bases and J gave up 7 bases, with 18 bases separating them. The CDR3 covers 14 residues. Germline loops: CDR1 MNHNY, CDR2 SVGAGI (reference sequence). CDR3 in DNA: TGTGCCAGCAGAGACACGCCCTACGGAGGTGAAGCTTTCTTT. This translates into CASRDTPYGGEAFF.

At least ten counts were recorded for this clonotype. This sequence joins TRBV6-4 and TRBJ2-7; 9 nucleotides line up with TRBD2. V lost 4 bases to trimming and J lost 8 bases; unmatched junction nucleotides: 6. Looked up from germline, CDR1 is MRHNA and CDR2 is SNTAGT. CDR3 length equals 13 residues. CDR3 sequence (DNA): TGTGCCAGCAGTGTGGATAGCGGGAGTAAGCAGTACTTC. Translating it yields CASSVDSGSKQYF.

This clonotype appeared a few times. The CDR3 loop is CSAIGGANYEQYV. The DNA of the CDR3 is TGCAGTGCTATTGGGGGGGCGAATTACGAGCAGTACGTC. The rearrangement links TRBV20-1 to TRBJ2-7; tentatively, D is TRBD2 (7 bases). The CDR3 spans 13 residues. Per the germline V gene, CDR1 is DFQATT and CDR2 is SNEGSKA (reference sequence). The ends were cut back, 4 bases at V and 4 bases at J, with 14 bases in the middle.

The chain links TRBV10-1 to TRBJ1-1; no firm D call. Germline values: CDR1 WNHNN, CDR2 SYGVQD (reference sequence). With 5 bases removed from V and 8 bases from J, the gap between germline ends came to 9 bases. This CDR3 contains 11 residues. CDR3 in amino acids: CASSTGGEAFF. The CDR3 DNA sequence: TGCGCCAGCAGTACCGGAGGGGAAGCTTTCTTT.

This clonotype was detected ten times or more. The chain joins TRBV5-4 to TRBJ2-1, with TRBD1 matching 7 bases. The trim removed 5 bases at V and 4 bases at J, leaving 12 bases unmatched. CDR1 is SGHNT, CDR2 YYREEE, per germline (reference sequence). The CDR3 runs 16 residues. CDR3 in amino acids: CASRARQGQIYNEQFF. The DNA for the CDR3 is TGTGCCAGCAGGGCGAGACAGGGACAGATTTACAATGAGCAGTTCTTC.

This clonotype was seen ten or more times. V usage is TRBV12-3 or TRBV12-4 and J usage is TRBJ2-1, with D possibly matching TRBD1 (6 bases). This CDR3 spans 19 amino acids. V lost 2 bases, J lost 2 bases, and 22 bases lay in between. The CDR3 DNA is TGTGCCAGCAGTTTATTTTCTTTTCAGAGGGACAAGACCTACAATGAGCAGTTCTTC. Residues: CASSLFSFQRDKTYNEQFF.

This clonotype was found many times. The V call is TRBV18, the J call TRBJ2-1; possible D gene TRBD2, 6 bases. This CDR3 comprises 13 residues. With 2 bases removed from V and 8 bases from J, the gap between germline ends came to 10 bases. Per germline, CDR1 KGHSH and CDR2 LQKENI. The CDR3 protein is CASSPGSSDEQFF. CDR3 nucleotides: TGTGCCAGCTCACCAGGGTCTAGCGATGAGCAGTTCTTC.

This clonotype has at least ten counts. The chain links TRBV20-1 to TRBJ2-1; 10 bases line up with TRBD2. The CDR3 extends over 15 amino acids. After removal of 5 bases from V and 6 bases from J, the junction contained 10 bases not matched to a gene. Germline CDR1 DFQATT, CDR2 SNEGSKA (reference sequence). CDR3 amino acids: CSAGKREGLGNEQFF. CDR3 nucleotides: TGCAGTGCTGGAAAGCGGGAGGGCCTTGGCAATGAGCAGTTCTTC.

The chain couples TRBV9 to TRBJ2-5; 7 bases are a match to TRBD2. The J segment lost 3 bases and the V segment lost 2 bases, leaving 7 bases of the junction unmatched. The germline V gene encodes CDR1 SGDLS and CDR2 YYNGEE. The CDR3 covers 15 residues. Written as DNA, the CDR3 is TGTGCCAGCAGCGTGGGGGGGACCGCCGAAGAGACCCAGTACTTC. This encodes CASSVGGTAEETQYF.

The sample holds many counts of this clonotype. The chain carries TRBV7-9 and TRBJ2-7, with D hard to call. Trimming took off 1 base at V and 2 bases at J, with 9 bases between the two ends. CDR1 and CDR2 from the germline V gene are SEHNR and FQNEAQ (reference sequence). The CDR3 consists of 14 residues. The DNA for the CDR3 is TGTGCCAGCAGCTTAGTAGCCCAGACCTACGAGCAGTACTTC. This translates into CASSLVAQTYEQYF.

This clonotype appeared many times. V and J are TRBV5-6 and TRBJ2-1; D uncertain. This CDR3 has 13 amino acids. The V and J ends lost 5 bases and 3 bases respectively, with 9 bases between them. CDR1 SGHDT and CDR2 YYEEEE come from the germline V gene. Here the CDR3 reads CASSSRNYNEQFF. The CDR3 region has the DNA TGTGCCAGCAGTTCACGGAACTACAATGAGCAGTTCTTC. Looking up the rest from reference TRBV5-6 and TRBJ2-1 gives the full variable domain: DAGVTQSPTHLIKTRGQQVTLRCSPKSGHDTVSWYQQALGQGPQFIFQYYEEEERQRGNFPDRFSGHQFPNYSSELNVNALLLGDSALYLCASSSRNYNEQFFGPGTRLTVL.

This clonotype was recorded once. The chain uses TRBV9 and TRBJ2-1; D uncertain. CDR1 SGDLS and CDR2 YYNGEE come from the germline V gene. The CDR3 is made up of 12 amino acids. V was clipped by 4 bases and J by 11 bases, with 13 bases between them. As DNA, the CDR3 is TGTGCCAGCAGCCCGTACGACGGAAAGCAGTTCTTC. The encoded protein is CASSPYDGKQFF.

This clonotype has ten or more counts. This chain uses TRBV5-6 with TRBJ2-7, with D unclear. Germline V gene data show CDR1 as SGHDT and CDR2 as YYEEEE. CDR3 length equals 12 residues. With 2 bases removed from V and 7 bases from J, the gap between germline ends came to 10 bases. CDR3 in DNA: TGTGCCAGCAGCTTTGGTGGTCGGGAGCAGTACTTC. It encodes CASSFGGREQYF.

This clonotype has at least ten counts. CDR3 bases: TGTGCCAGCAGCTTAGGAACAGCAAGCACAGATACGCAGTATTTT. Translated: CASSLGTASTDTQYF. The J gene is TRBJ2-3, the V gene TRBV11-3; D is uncertain. Trimming cost V 1 base and J 0 bases, with 8 bases left between them. There are 15 residues in the CDR3. Germline CDR1 reads SGHNT; CDR2 reads YENEEA.

This clonotype has ten or more counts. The chain has TRBV9 and TRBJ1-1, with 7 nucleotides matching TRBD1. This CDR3 spans 16 amino acids. The ends lost 1 base at V and 2 bases at J; junction bases unmatched: 8. Germline-derived CDR1 and CDR2 are SGDLS and YYNGEE. CDR3 in amino acids: CASSVMAGQENTEAFF. DNA for the CDR3: TGTGCCAGCAGCGTAATGGCTGGACAGGAAAACACTGAAGCTTTCTTT.

This clonotype was detected many times. The V gene is TRBV24-1, the J gene TRBJ2-2; 8 bases match TRBD2. The V gene end was trimmed by 7 bases and the J gene end by 0 bases; junction bases not matched to a gene: 15. The CDR3 is 19 residues long. Germline CDR1 reads KGHDR; CDR2 reads SFDVKD. CDR3 DNA: TGTGCCACCAGCTCCCGTGAGGTGGCTAGCGGGCCGAACACCGGGGAGCTGTTTTTT. Its protein is CATSSREVASGPNTGELFF.